One TCR beta chain is described in this entry. A far larger clone is one base from this, pointing to a likely read error. As to time point: after trial treatment. Treatment noted: LDRT plus nivolumab, ipilimumab, low-dose cyclophosphamide and aspirin (RACIN trial). Germline V lookup: CDR1 MDHEN, CDR2 SYDVKM. Trimming stripped 7 bases from V and 2 bases from J, with 11 bases between. CDR3 size: 13 residues. TRAV- and TRBV-specific primers were used for first-strand cDNA, which covered alpha and beta chains. A roughly 22-cycle PCR with a constant-region primer and V-primer adapter amplified TCRs. TCRdb used MiXCR to reprocess the reads, holding one entry per CDR3 protein. The sample lists more than 70,000 distinct CDR3 sequences; roughly 20% were seen once. This sample is drawn from a study of low-dose radiotherapy and immunotherapy resistance in tumors. Study-wide background: The study administered intravenous cyclophosphamide at 200 mg/m2 every two weeks, one day ahead of radiation and immunotherapy. From cycle 1 day 1, patients took oral aspirin 300 mg every day for four cycles.

Sequencing used PBMCs, obtained after low-dose radiotherapy plus immunotherapy. V gene TRBV28 combines with J gene TRBJ2-5, with D possibly TRBD2 on 5 matching bases. The source is a female donor with ovarian cancer. CDR3 nucleotides: TGTGCCAGCAACAAGCGGAATCAAGAGACCCAGTACTTC. Its translation: CASNKRNQETQYF.